The clone carrying this T cell receptor (beta chain) appeared a single time. Per the original methods: Researchers report that nucleated cell counts were estimated from reference gene primer amplification. Clones were read by immunoSEQ multiplex PCR, and TCRdb kept only the in-frame ones, dropping some. The V and J calls and clone size were taken over from that table, and D and trimming were inferred from the DNA. The sample gives approximately 350,000 clones, 80% to 90% of which show up once; 2.5% to 3.5% is in the top ten. This specimen belongs to a study of blood T cell repertoires in COVID-19. Overall study context: The United States, Italy and Spain supplied acute and convalescent COVID-19 samples. PBMCs, B-cell-depleted T cells, or T cells provided the cDNA or gDNA that made up the material.

Seattle's enrolled individuals joined amid active infection and were then monitored longitudinally. After removal of 4 bases from V and 8 bases from J, the junction contained 8 bases not matched to a gene. Per germline, CDR1 SGHAT and CDR2 FQDESV (reference sequence). The CDR3 is made up of 15 amino acids. The chain joins TRBV11-1 to TRBJ1-4, with 9 nucleotides matching TRBD1. The TCR originated in a woman aged 30 to 39 with COVID-19, enrolled during active disease. The sequencing input was peripheral blood. The CDR3 loop is CASSSPGQGSEKLFF. CDR3 bases: TGTGCCAGCAGCTCCCCGGGACAGGGAAGCGAAAAACTGTTTTTT.